This record concerns one T cell receptor beta chain sequence. Its antigen is currently not known. No much larger clone exists at a distance of one base, and base qualities are not known. For CDR1 and CDR2, the germline V gene lists MNHEY and SVGEGT. Unmatched junction bases come to 17, with V trimmed by 4 bases and J by 2 bases. Including cysteine and phenylalanine, the CDR3 has 19 amino acids. The sequence is cut down to CDR3 DNA, 57 bases in frame from base 1. At one collaborating source in Seattle, patients were enrolled during active infection and were followed longitudinally through the course of disease. Whole blood was collected in K2EDTA tubes by collaborating institutions according to the institutions' own protocols. For TCRbeta analysis, collaborators shipped samples in one of three forms: frozen whole blood, isolated PBMCs, or DNA extracted from either of those sample types. These data originate in a study of blood T cell repertoires in COVID-19 (TCRdb year 2020). With regard to the full study: The collaborator samples originated in the United States, Italy and Spain and spanned the acute and convalescent phases of COVID-19. A de-identified subject ID, COVID-19 status, age in years and sex were almost always included in the sample metadata. Subjects who had been exposed to COVID-19, were actively infected with it, or had recovered from it provided the deeply sampled blood TCRbeta repertoires that made up the dataset. HLA class I and class II types, where available, came from metadata supplied by the sample provider rather than from assay-based typing. The material from the prospective study consisted of cDNA or gDNA derived from T cells, B-cell-depleted T cells, or PBMCs. Samples were obtained from the ongoing ImmuneRACE study (first 160 participants) and from about 1,300 subjects provided by 6 global collaborators. The repertoires were made available in a free public database intended to serve as a resource for research on the immune response to SARS-CoV-2. Here is what the overall study found, with its caveats: Clinical and demographic metadata were provided uncurated, with the amount varying by source and participant.

The immunoSEQ Assay, a bias-controlled multiplex PCR, was used to amplify TCRbeta CDR3 regions from genomic DNA. As for the authors' bioinformatics: Nucleated cell counts per sample were estimated from amplification of reference gene primers within the assay. To quantify the absolute abundance of each unique TCRbeta CDR3 rearrangement, sequence reads were collapsed and filtered. Productive Simpson clonality was computed per sample as the square root of Simpson's diversity index over productive rearrangements. TCRdb mirrors the immuneACCESS table, restricted to in-frame sequences. Some clones are absent from its copies; in checked studies, under half trace to an unresolved V gene, and the reason for the others is unknown. V and J calls plus clone size are reproduced from that table; the DNA served to infer D and trimming. This sample has about 220,000 clones in its table, and 65% to 90% of those were observed once. The top ten constitute over 2% of the sample.

This clonotype originated in a woman aged 70-85 years with COVID-19, enrolled during active disease. In this chain, TRBV6-2 or TRBV6-3 is recombined with TRBJ1-5, with TRBD1 identical over 7 junction bases. Material: peripheral blood. The CDR3 here reads CASSSQTDRRASGNQPQHF. The nucleotide sequence reads TGTGCCAGCAGTTCCCAGACGGACAGGAGGGCATCGGGCAATCAGCCCCAGCATTTT.